The entry below describes one T cell receptor (beta chain). The antigen remains undetermined. This entry comes from a study of T cell repertoires in cytomegalovirus infection. Overall study findings and caveats: Cumulative frequency of public TCR beta families picked out carriers of CMV plus the relevant HLA.

TCRdb called the reads again in MiXCR, with one record for every CDR3 protein. The sample carries a few hundred thousand distinct CDR3 sequences, about 34% recorded once. CDR1 and CDR2 (germline): MGHRA, YSYEKL. There are 13 residues in the CDR3. V was cut by 3 bases and J by 7 bases, with 9 bases left in between. The chain uses TRBV4-1 and TRBJ1-4; no clear D gene. The clonotype comes from a human donor in good health (CMV status not recorded). Some clones in this sample may be carry-over from other donors' samples. This specimen consisted of cultured PBMCs, obtained from culture after CMV antigen stimulation. CDR3 region: CASSQSRPEKLFF. The CDR3 DNA sequence: TGCGCCAGCAGCCAGTCGAGGCCTGAAAAACTGTTTTTT.